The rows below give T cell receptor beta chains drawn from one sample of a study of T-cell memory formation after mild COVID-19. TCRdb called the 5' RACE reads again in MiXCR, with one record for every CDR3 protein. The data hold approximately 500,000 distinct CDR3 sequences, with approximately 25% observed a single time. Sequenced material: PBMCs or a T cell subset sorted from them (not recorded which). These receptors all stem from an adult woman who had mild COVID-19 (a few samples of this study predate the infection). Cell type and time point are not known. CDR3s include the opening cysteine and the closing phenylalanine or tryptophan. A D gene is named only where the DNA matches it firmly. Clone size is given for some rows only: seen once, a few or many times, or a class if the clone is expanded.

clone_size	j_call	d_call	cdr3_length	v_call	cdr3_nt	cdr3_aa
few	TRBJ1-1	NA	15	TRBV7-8	TGTGCCAGCAGCTTTCAACCGGGAAAGGTTATTGAAGCTTTCTTT	CASSFQPGKVIEAFF
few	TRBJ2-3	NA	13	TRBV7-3	TGTGCCAGCGCTCAACGGCAGACAGATACGCAGTATTTT	CASAQRQTDTQYF
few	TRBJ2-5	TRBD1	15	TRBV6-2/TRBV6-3	TGTGCCAGCAGTTACCCCGGGACAGGGAGGGAGACCCAGTACTTC	CASSYPGTGRETQYF
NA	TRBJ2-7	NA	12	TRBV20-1	TGCAGTGTAGGTATTGGTTCCTACGAGCAGTACTTC	CSVGIGSYEQYF
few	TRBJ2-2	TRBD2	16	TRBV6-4	TGTGCCAGCAGTGCTACTAGCGATGCGAACACCGGGGAGCTGTTTTTT	CASSATSDANTGELFF
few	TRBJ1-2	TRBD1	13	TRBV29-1	TGCAGCGTTGTAGTCTGGGGGACAGGGGCCTACACCTTC	CSVVVWGTGAYTF
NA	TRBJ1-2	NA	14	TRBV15	TGTGCCACCAGCAGGGGCACCGGGACATTCGGCTACACCTTC	CATSRGTGTFGYTF
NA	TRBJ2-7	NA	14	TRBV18	TGTGCCAGCTCACCAGGTGGAGGCTACTACGAGCAGTACTTC	CASSPGGGYYEQYF
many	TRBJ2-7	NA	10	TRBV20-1	TGCAGTCAACCCCCTAACGAGCAGTACTTC	CSQPPNEQYF
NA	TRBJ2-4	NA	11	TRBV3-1	TGTGTCAGCAGCCAAGGAAACATTCAGTACTTC	CVSSQGNIQYF
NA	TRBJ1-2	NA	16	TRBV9	TGTGCCAGCAGCGAGGGGGGGGTAGGGAGAAACTATGGCTACACCTTC	CASSEGGVGRNYGYTF
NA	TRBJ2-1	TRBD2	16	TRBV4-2	TGTGCCAGCAGCCAAGTAAGCGGGGGGCCCTACAATGAGCAGTTCTTC	CASSQVSGGPYNEQFF
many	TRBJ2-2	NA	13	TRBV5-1	TGCGCCAGCAGCTTGACCGGGGCCGGGGAGCTGTTTTTT	CASSLTGAGELFF
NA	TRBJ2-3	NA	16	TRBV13	TGTGCCAGCAGCTTCCCGACCTACGAAGCAACAGATACGCAGTATTTT	CASSFPTYEATDTQYF
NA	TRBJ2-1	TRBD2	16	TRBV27	TGTGCCAGCAGCCGACCGACTAGCGGGGGGCACAATGAGCAGTTCTTC	CASSRPTSGGHNEQFF
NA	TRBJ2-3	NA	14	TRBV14	TGTGCCAGCAGCGTTACGGAGGGCACAGATACGCAGTATTTT	CASSVTEGTDTQYF
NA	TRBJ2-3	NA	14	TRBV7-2	TGTGCCAGCAGCCCACGACTAGGGGCGGATACGCAGTATTTT	CASSPRLGADTQYF
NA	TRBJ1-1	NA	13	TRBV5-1	TGCGCCAGCAGCTCTGAGCCGGACAGTGAAGCTTTCTTT	CASSSEPDSEAFF
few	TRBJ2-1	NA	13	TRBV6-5	TGTGCCAGCAGTTACGGGGTGGGCAGGGAGCAGTTCTTC	CASSYGVGREQFF
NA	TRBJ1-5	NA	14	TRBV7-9	TGTGCCAGCAGCTCCCAGGGGAGGGGTCAGCCCCAGCATTTT	CASSSQGRGQPQHF
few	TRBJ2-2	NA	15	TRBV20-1	TGCAGTGCTAGAGGGGGCCAGCGGAACACCGGGGAGCTGTTTTTT	CSARGGQRNTGELFF
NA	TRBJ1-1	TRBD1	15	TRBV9	TGTGCCAGCAGCCCCATACAGGGGCGGAACACTGAAGCTTTCTTT	CASSPIQGRNTEAFF
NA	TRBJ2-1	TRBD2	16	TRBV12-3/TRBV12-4	TGTGCCAGCAGTGGACTAGCGGGGACCTCCTGGAATGAGCAGTTCTTC	CASSGLAGTSWNEQFF
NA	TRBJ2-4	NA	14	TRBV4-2	TGTGCCAGCAGCCAAGACTCCGGGGATGGCATTCAGTACTTC	CASSQDSGDGIQYF
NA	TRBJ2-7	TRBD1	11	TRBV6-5	TGTGCCAGCAGACAGGGGCACGAGCAGTACTTC	CASRQGHEQYF
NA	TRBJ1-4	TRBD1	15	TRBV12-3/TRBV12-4	TGTGCCAGCAGTTATCCAGACAGGGAGGGTGAAAAACTGTTTTTT	CASSYPDREGEKLFF
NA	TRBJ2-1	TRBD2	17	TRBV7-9	TGTGCCAGCAGCTCCGGACTAGCCTCCACGGCAAGCGATGAGCAGTTCTTC	CASSSGLASTASDEQFF
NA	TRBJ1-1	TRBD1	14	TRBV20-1	TGCAGTGCTCACCAGGGGGCCGGAGGAACTGAAGCTTTCTTT	CSAHQGAGGTEAFF
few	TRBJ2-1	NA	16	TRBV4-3	TGCGCCAGCAGCCGGTCTGTGACGTGGGCTGGGGATGAGCAGTTCTTC	CASSRSVTWAGDEQFF
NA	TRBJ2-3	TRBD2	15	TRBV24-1	TGTGCCACCAGTGGGGAGGGGCTATCAACAGATACGCAGTATTTT	CATSGEGLSTDTQYF
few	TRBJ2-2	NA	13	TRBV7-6	TGTGCCAGCAGCTCACTTTTAACCGGGGAGCTGTTTTTT	CASSSLLTGELFF
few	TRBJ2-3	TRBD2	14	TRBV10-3	TGTGCCATCAGCCTGGGGGGGAACACAGATACGCAGTATTTT	CAISLGGNTDTQYF
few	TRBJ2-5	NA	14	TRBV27	TGTGCCAGCAGTTTAGTGTCCTCGCGAGAGACCCAGTACTTC	CASSLVSSRETQYF
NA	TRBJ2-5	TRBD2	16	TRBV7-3	TGTGCCAGCAGCTCCCCGACTAGCGGGGGTGAGGAGACCCAGTACTTC	CASSSPTSGGEETQYF
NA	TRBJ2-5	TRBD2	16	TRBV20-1	TGCAGTGCTGCCAGATCTTGGCCGGGACTACAAGAGACCCAGTACTTC	CSAARSWPGLQETQYF
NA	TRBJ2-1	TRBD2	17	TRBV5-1	TGCGCCAGCAGCCCTTCTGGGACTAGCGGGGGTTACAATGAGCAGTTCTTC	CASSPSGTSGGYNEQFF
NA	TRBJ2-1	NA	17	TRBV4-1	TGCGCCAGCAGCCAAGACGCGGCTTTTGGTTCCTACAATGAGCAGTTCTTC	CASSQDAAFGSYNEQFF
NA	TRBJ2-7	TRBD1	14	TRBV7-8	TGTGCCAGCAGCAAGGACAGGGGAGTGTACGAGCAGTACTTC	CASSKDRGVYEQYF
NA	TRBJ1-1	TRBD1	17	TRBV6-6	TGTGCCAGCAGCCCTGGACAACAGGGGGCAGGGTACACTGAAGCTTTCTTT	CASSPGQQGAGYTEAFF
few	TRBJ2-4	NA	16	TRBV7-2	TGTGCCAGCAGCTTCCGTGGAGAAGATGCCAAAAACATTCAGTACTTC	CASSFRGEDAKNIQYF
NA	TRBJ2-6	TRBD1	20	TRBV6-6	TGTGCCAGCAGTTACTTTCGGCCCGGGACAGGGGAATCTGGGGCCAACGTCCTGACTTTC	CASSYFRPGTGESGANVLTF
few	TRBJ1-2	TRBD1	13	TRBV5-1	TGCGCCAGCAGCGCCACAGGGGACTATGGCTACACCTTC	CASSATGDYGYTF
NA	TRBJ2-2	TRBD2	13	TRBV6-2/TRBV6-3	TGTGCCAGCAGGGGACTAGCAACCGGGGAGCTGTTTTTT	CASRGLATGELFF
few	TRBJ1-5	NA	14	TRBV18	TGTGCCAGCTCACCTTCCTCGCCTGCGGAGCCCCAGCATTTT	CASSPSSPAEPQHF
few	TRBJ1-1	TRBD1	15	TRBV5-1	TGCGCCAGCAGCTCCGAACCGGGACAGGGCACTGAAGCTTTCTTT	CASSSEPGQGTEAFF
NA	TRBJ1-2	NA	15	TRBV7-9	TGTGCCAGCAGCCCGCCGGGACCTGGGGTCTATGGCTACACCTTC	CASSPPGPGVYGYTF
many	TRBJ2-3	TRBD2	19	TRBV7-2	TGTGCCAGCAGCTTCGCGGGACTAGCTAGGAGGGGCTCCACAGATACGCAGTATTTT	CASSFAGLARRGSTDTQYF
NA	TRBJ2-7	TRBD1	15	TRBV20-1	TGCAGTGCTAGATCCGCCGGGACAGGGTCCTACGAGCAGTACTTC	CSARSAGTGSYEQYF
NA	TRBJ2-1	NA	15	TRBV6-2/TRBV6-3	TGTGCCAGCACCCAGTGGCAGGGGCCCTACAATGAGCAGTTCTTC	CASTQWQGPYNEQFF
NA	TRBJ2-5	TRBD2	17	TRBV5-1	TGCGCCAGCAGCTTGGGACTAGCGGGAGGAGCCCAAGAGACCCAGTACTTC	CASSLGLAGGAQETQYF
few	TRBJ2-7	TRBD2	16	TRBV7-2	TGTGCCAGCAGCTTCCACTCCGGGCCGCGGGGGAGGGAGCAGTACTTC	CASSFHSGPRGREQYF
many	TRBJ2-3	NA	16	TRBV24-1	TGTGCCACCAGTGACCAAGGGACATGGCACACAGATACGCAGTATTTT	CATSDQGTWHTDTQYF